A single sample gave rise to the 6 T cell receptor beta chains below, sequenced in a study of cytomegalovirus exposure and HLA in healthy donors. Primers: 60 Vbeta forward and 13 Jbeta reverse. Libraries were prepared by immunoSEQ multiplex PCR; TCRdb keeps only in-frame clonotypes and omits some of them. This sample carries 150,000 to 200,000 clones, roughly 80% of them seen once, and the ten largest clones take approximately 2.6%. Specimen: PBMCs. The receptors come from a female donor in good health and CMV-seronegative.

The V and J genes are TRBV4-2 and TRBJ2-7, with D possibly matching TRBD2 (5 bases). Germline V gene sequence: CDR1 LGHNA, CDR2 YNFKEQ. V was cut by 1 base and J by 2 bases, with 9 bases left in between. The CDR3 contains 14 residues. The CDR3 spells CASSQGGLPYEQYF. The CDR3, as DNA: TGTGCCAGCAGCCAAGGCGGGTTACCCTACGAGCAGTACTTC.

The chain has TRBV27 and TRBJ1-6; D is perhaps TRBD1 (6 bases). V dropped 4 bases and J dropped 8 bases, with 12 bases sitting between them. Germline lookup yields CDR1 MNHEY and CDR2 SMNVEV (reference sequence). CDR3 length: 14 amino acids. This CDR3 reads CASSWGRGHSPLHF. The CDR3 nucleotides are TGTGCCAGCAGTTGGGGGCGCGGGCATTCACCCCTCCACTTT.

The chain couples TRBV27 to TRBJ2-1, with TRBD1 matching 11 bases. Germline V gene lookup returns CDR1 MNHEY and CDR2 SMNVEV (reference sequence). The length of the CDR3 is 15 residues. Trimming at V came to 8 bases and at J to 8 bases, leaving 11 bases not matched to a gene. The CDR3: CASSFGQGAWDEQFF. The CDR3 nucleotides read TGTGCCAGCTCATTCGGACAGGGGGCATGGGATGAGCAGTTCTTC.

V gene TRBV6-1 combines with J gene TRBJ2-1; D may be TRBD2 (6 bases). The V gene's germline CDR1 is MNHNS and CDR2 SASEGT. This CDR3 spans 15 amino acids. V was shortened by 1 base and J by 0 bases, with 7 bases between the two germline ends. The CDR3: CASSEVGGSYNEQFF. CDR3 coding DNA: TGTGCCAGCAGTGAAGTGGGGGGCTCCTACAATGAGCAGTTCTTC.

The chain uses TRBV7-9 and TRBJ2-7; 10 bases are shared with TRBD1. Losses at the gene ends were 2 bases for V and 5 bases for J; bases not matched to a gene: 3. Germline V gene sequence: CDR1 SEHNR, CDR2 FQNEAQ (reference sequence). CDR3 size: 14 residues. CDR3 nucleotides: TGTGCCAGCAGCTTACGACAGGGGGCGGACGAGCAGTACTTC. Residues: CASSLRQGADEQYF.

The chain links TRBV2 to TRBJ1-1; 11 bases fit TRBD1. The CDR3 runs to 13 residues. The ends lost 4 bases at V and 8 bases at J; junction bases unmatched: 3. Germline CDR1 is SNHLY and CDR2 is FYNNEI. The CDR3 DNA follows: TGTGCCAGCAGTGTCGGACAGGGGGCAGAAGCTTTCTTT. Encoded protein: CASSVGQGAEAFF.